The clone carrying this T cell receptor beta chain occurred once. The antigen remains unidentified. This sample stems from a study of vaccination effects on CD4 cells after COVID-19. TCRdb's table, derived via immunoSEQ multiplex PCR, lists solely in-frame clones and lacks some. The sample lists about 40,000 clones, around 66% occurring once. Upon completion of about eleven days in culture, CD4+ T cells were isolated. Participants received two doses of either the BNT162b2 or mRNA-1273 vaccine. CDR1 is SQVTM, CDR2 ANQGSEA, per germline. The CDR3 is 12 amino acids. Between the trimmed V and J ends, which lost 4 bases and 2 bases, there was a span of 6 bases.

The chain couples TRBV29-1 to TRBJ1-5; D remains unclear. The material was CD4+ T cells from PBMCs cultured without peptide, obtained after COVID-19 vaccination. This TCR was recovered from a human donor who received a COVID-19 vaccine. The CDR3 spells CSVGDRNQPQHF. The CDR3 DNA follows: TGCAGCGTTGGGGATCGCAATCAGCCCCAGCATTTT. The full variable domain, completed using reference TRBV29-1 and TRBJ1-5, is SAVISQKPSRDICQRGTSLTIQCQVDSQVTMMFWYRQQPGQSLTLIATANQGSEATYESGFVIDKFPISRPNLTFSTLTVSNMSPEDSSIYLCSVGDRNQPQHFGDGTRLSIL.